These T cell receptor beta chains were read from a single sample in a study of blood T cell repertoires in COVID-19. TCRdb's table, derived via immunoSEQ multiplex PCR, lists solely in-frame clones and lacks some. The sample lists 540,000 or so clones; 85% to 90% were seen once. Sequencing was done on a sample of peripheral blood. These receptors came from a woman between 45 and 65 years old with COVID-19, enrolled during active disease. Both conserved end residues are part of each CDR3. Rows give clone size only sometimes, using once, few, many, or a class for an expanded clone.

>-|TRBV19|TRBJ2-2
CASTTGDTGELFF
>-|TRBV10-2|TRBJ1-2
CASSGQQGDYGYTF
>-|TRBV5-5|TRBJ1-3
CASSLSGGNTIYF
>-|TRBV29-1|TRBJ2-5
CSVKDRAQETQYF
>-|TRBV4-1|TRBJ2-2
CASSQDEAGALGELFF
>-|TRBV27|TRBJ1-2
CASSWGAGTGDGYTF
>-|TRBV12-5|TRBJ1-1
CASGLVKGGNTEAFF
>-|TRBV4-1|TRBJ2-7
CASSQEGTSGAYEQYF
>-|TRBV9|TRBJ2-3
CASSVKDRGLEDTQYF
>-|TRBV5-1|TRBJ1-6
CASRWDRGDSPLHF
>few|TRBV30|TRBJ1-1
CAWSADLPTGNTEAFF
>-|TRBV5-5|TRBJ2-5
CASSLDSGGMETQYF
>-|TRBV27|TRBJ2-1
CASLGGGYNEQFF
>-|TRBV27|TRBJ2-1
CASSTQLSLTVPWFF
>-|TRBV19|TRBJ1-1
CASSIAGGGTEAFF
>-|TRBV19|TRBJ1-5
CASSIGFRTDTIQPQHF
>-|TRBV30|TRBJ2-2
CAWSARGGSNTGELFF
>-|TRBV3-1/TRBV3-2|TRBJ2-7
CASSPTRDSLSYEQYF
>-|TRBV29-1|TRBJ1-1
CGSISAENTEAFF
>-|TRBV19|TRBJ1-5
CASSPLDISNQPQHF
>once|TRBV4-1|TRBJ2-2
CASSHRVSGGANTGELFF
>-|TRBV5-6|TRBJ1-2
CASSGTGVPRDGYTF